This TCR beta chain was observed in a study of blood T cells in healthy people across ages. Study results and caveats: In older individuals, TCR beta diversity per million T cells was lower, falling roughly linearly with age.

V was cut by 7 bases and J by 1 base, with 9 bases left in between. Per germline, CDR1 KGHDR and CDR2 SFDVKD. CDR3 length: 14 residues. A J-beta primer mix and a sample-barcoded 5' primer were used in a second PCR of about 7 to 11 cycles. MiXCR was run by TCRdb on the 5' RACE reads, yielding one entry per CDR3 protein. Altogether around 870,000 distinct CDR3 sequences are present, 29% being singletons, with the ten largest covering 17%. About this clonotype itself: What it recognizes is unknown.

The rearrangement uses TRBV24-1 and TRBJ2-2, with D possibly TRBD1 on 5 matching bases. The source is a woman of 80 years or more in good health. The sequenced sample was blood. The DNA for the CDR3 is TGTGCCACCAGGGCCGGACAGAACACCGGGGAGCTGTTTTTT. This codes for CATRAGQNTGELFF.